What follows are 21 T cell receptor beta chains derived from one specimen sequenced in a study of blood T cell repertoires in COVID-19. Clones were sequenced by immunoSEQ multiplex PCR, and TCRdb holds only the in-frame ones, with some missing. The table has some 250,000 clones, around 81% seen once. The specimen was peripheral blood. The source of these receptors is a woman in her sixties with active or convalescent COVID-19.

As DNA, the CDR3 is TGTGCCAGTAGTATAGCCGCAGGGGATTATGGCTACACCTTC. It specifies CASSIAAGDYGYTF. The rearrangement uses TRBV19 and TRBJ1-2; tentatively, D is TRBD1 (6 bases). Germline CDR1 LNHDA, CDR2 SQIVND (reference sequence). Trimming shortened V by 1 base and J by 5 bases, and 11 bases separated the two germline ends. The CDR3 contains 14 residues.

V and J are TRBV11-1 and TRBJ1-2, with TRBD1 matching over 7 bases. The germline V gene has CDR1 SGHAT and CDR2 FQDESV (reference sequence). The V segment lost 5 bases and the J segment 7 bases; nucleotides outside the gene matches: 4. There are 12 residues in the CDR3. CDR3 in amino acids: CASSRPGGGYTF. The DNA of the CDR3 is TGTGCCAGCAGCCGACCAGGGGGTGGCTACACCTTC.

V is TRBV7-2 and J is TRBJ2-1; 9 nucleotides match TRBD2. J was trimmed by 7 bases and V by 6 bases; bases with no gene match: 22. CDR1 is SGHTA and CDR2 is FQGNSA in the germline V gene. This CDR3 spans 19 amino acids. The CDR3 DNA follows: TGTGCCAGCAGACGAGGATTGACCTTCTGGCGGGGGGGAGATAATGAGCAGTTCTTC. It encodes CASRRGLTFWRGGDNEQFF.

This clone is a singleton in its sample. V usage is TRBV19 and J usage is TRBJ1-1; tentative D call: TRBD1 (5 bases). Germline values: CDR1 LNHDA, CDR2 SQIVND (reference sequence). The CDR3 extends over 15 amino acids. Deletions cut 3 bases from V and 7 bases from J, with 18 bases between. CDR3 coding DNA: TGTGCCAGTAGTATGTCTTTCATATTCCAGGGTGAAGCTTTCTTT. Residues: CASSMSFIFQGEAFF. The whole variable domain, remainder taken from reference TRBV19 and TRBJ1-1, is DGGITQSPKYLFRKEGQNVTLSCEQNLNHDAMYWYRQDPGQGLRLIYYSQIVNDFQKGDIAEGYSVSREKKESFPLTVTSAQKNPTAFYLCASSMSFIFQGEAFFGQGTRLTVV.

Note on this clone: Its ends do not fully match the called genes, so a read error is possible. V and J are TRBV15 and TRBJ2-7; 9 bases map to TRBD1. Looked up from germline, CDR1 is LNHNV and CDR2 is YYDKDF (reference sequence). This CDR3 region has 15 residues. CDR3 residues: CAASRDGQGTYEQYF. DNA of the CDR3: TGTGCCGCCAGCAGAGATGGACAGGGGACCTACGAGCAGTACTTC. Together with reference TRBV15 and TRBJ2-7, the CDR3 gives the full variable domain: DAMVIQNPRYQVTQFGKPVTLSCSQTLNHNVMYWYQQKSSQAPKLLFHYYDKDFNNEADTPDNFQSRRPNTSFCFLDIRSPGLGDTAMYLCAASRDGQGTYEQYFGPGTRLTVT.

The chain employs TRBV27 and TRBJ1-2; D is unclear. Germline assignment: CDR1 MNHEY and CDR2 SMNVEV (reference sequence). The V gene lost 5 bases and the J gene lost 5 bases, with 9 bases spanning the gap. CDR3 length: 12 amino acids. This CDR3 reads CASSPGRYGYTF. The CDR3 DNA is TGTGCCAGCAGTCCTGGGAGGTATGGCTACACCTTC.

The chain employs TRBV5-6 and TRBJ2-5; D may be TRBD2 (6 bases). V was cut by 0 bases and J by 5 bases, with 14 bases left in between. The CDR3 is 15 residues long. Per germline, CDR1 SGHDT and CDR2 YYEEEE. The CDR3 spells CASSLGPAGKETQYF. The CDR3 region has the DNA TGTGCCAGCAGCTTGGGCCCGGCGGGGAAGGAGACCCAGTACTTC.

This chain links TRBV7-2 with TRBJ2-7; 9 positions match TRBD1. Germline CDR1 and CDR2: SGHTA and FQGNSA. The CDR3 has 15 residues. V dropped 3 bases and J dropped 7; count of bases not matched to a gene: 10. The CDR3: CASSFDVGTGREQYF. In DNA form, the CDR3 reads TGTGCCAGCAGCTTCGACGTGGGGACAGGGAGGGAGCAGTACTTC. The full variable domain, rest sourced from reference TRBV7-2 and TRBJ2-7, is GAGVSQSPSNKVTEKGKDVELRCDPISGHTALYWYRQSLGQGLEFLIYFQGNSAPDKSGLPSDRFSAERTGGSVSTLTIQRTQQEDSAVYLCASSFDVGTGREQYFGPGTRLTVT.

The chain employs TRBV5-4 and TRBJ1-1; D call uncertain. The CDR3 is 17 amino acids. With 0 bases removed from V and 1 base from J, the gap between germline ends came to 16 bases. The V gene's germline CDR1 is SGHNT and CDR2 YYREEE (reference sequence). CDR3 DNA sequence: TGTGCCAGCAGCTTGGGCGTCTCGAGGAGCGAGAACACTGAAGCTTTCTTT. The encoded protein is CASSLGVSRSENTEAFF.

The CDR3 sequence is CASRRNYGYTF. The CDR3 DNA reads TGTGCCAGCAGACGGAACTATGGCTACACCTTC. This sequence joins TRBV6-5 and TRBJ1-2; D not certain. The length of the CDR3 is 11 residues. Germline CDR1 MNHEY, CDR2 SVGAGI. The V and J ends lost 6 bases and 2 bases respectively, with 4 bases between them.

This CDR3 is CASSHSSGVITDTQYF. The CDR3 nucleotides read TGCGCCAGCAGCCATTCCAGCGGGGTGATCACAGATACGCAGTATTTT. The chain carries TRBV4-1 and TRBJ2-3; TRBD2 aligns across 7 bases. The J segment lost 2 bases and the V segment lost 3 bases, leaving 8 bases of the junction unmatched. CDR3 size: 16 residues. Per the germline V gene, CDR1 is MGHRA and CDR2 is YSYEKL.

This chain joins TRBV28 and TRBJ1-1, with D tentatively TRBD1 (6 bases). Germline lookup yields CDR1 MDHEN and CDR2 SYDVKM. This CDR3 region has 15 residues. Deletions cut 5 bases from V and 1 base from J, with 14 bases between. The CDR3, as DNA: TGTGCCAGCAGTCCCAGGGGTACGGGGAACACTGAAGCTTTCTTT. This sequence encodes CASSPRGTGNTEAFF.

Concerning this clone itself: Other DNA sequences within the sample encode an identical CDR3. The J gene is TRBJ1-1, the V gene TRBV5-1, with 8 nucleotides matching TRBD1. Germline loops: CDR1 SGHRS, CDR2 YFSETQ. CDR3 length: 14 amino acids. Trimming cost V 3 bases and J 1 base; bases outside gene matches: 2. The CDR3 is CASSSTGENTEAFF. In DNA form, the CDR3 reads TGCGCCAGCAGCTCGACAGGGGAGAACACTGAAGCTTTCTTT.

The chain joins TRBV5-4 to TRBJ2-3; 12 nucleotides match TRBD2. The CDR3 has 18 amino acids. CDR1 SGHNT and CDR2 YYREEE come from the germline V gene (reference sequence). J was trimmed by 4 bases and V by 1 base; bases with no gene match: 10. CDR3 sequence: CASSLLLAGGRVADTQYF. The CDR3 DNA is TGTGCCAGCAGCTTGCTACTAGCGGGGGGAAGGGTAGCAGATACGCAGTATTTT.

The chain joins TRBV10-3 to TRBJ2-1; the match to TRBD2 covers 12 bases. J lost 6 bases, V lost 7 bases, and 4 bases had no gene match. The V gene's germline CDR1 is ENHRY and CDR2 SYGVKD. The CDR3 loop spans 14 amino acids. CDR3 loop: CAINPSGGANEQFF. CDR3 DNA: TGTGCCATCAACCCTAGCGGGGGGGCCAATGAGCAGTTCTTC.

The chain carries TRBV10-3 and TRBJ2-1; tentative D call: TRBD1 (7 bases). The CDR3 consists of 16 residues. Looked up from germline, CDR1 is ENHRY and CDR2 is SYGVKD. The V gene lost 0 bases and the J gene lost 3 bases, with 12 bases spanning the gap. In DNA form, the CDR3 reads TGTGCCATCAGTGAGTCGCAGGGGGGCGGCTACAATGAGCAGTTCTTC. Translation: CAISESQGGGYNEQFF.

For this clone: This same CDR3 is encoded by further DNA sequences in the sample. The chain has TRBV7-8 and TRBJ2-3; D remains ambiguous. Per the germline V gene, CDR1 is SGHVS and CDR2 is FQNEAQ. The CDR3 contains 12 residues. The V end was cut by 5 bases, the J end by 4 bases, with 7 bases between. The CDR3, as DNA: TGTGCCAGCAGCCTCTATGCAGATACGCAGTATTTT. Translated: CASSLYADTQYF. Drawing the rest from reference TRBV7-8 and TRBJ2-3, the complete variable domain is GAGVSQSPRYKVAKRGQDVALRCDPISGHVSLFWYQQALGQGPEFLTYFQNEAQLDKSGLPSDRFFAERPEGSVSTLKIQRTQQEDSAVYLCASSLYADTQYFGPGTRLTVL.

This chain links TRBV9 with TRBJ2-1, with TRBD1 matching over 10 bases. Unmatched junction bases numbered 18, after V lost 4 bases and J lost 8 bases. The germline V gene encodes CDR1 SGDLS and CDR2 YYNGEE. There are 18 residues in the CDR3. The CDR3: CASSRPSTWGQGRDEQFF. In nucleotides, the CDR3 is TGTGCCAGCAGCCGGCCCTCCACTTGGGGACAGGGGAGGGATGAGCAGTTCTTC.

This clone was detected ten times or more. The J gene is TRBJ1-1, the V gene TRBV29-1; 7 nucleotides align to TRBD1. CDR1 and CDR2 from the germline V gene are SQVTM and ANQGSEA. Trimming removed 5 bases from V and 2 bases from J; junction bases left unmatched: 8. The length of the CDR3 is 14 residues. CDR3 sequence: CSVLAGTANTEAFF. CDR3 sequence (DNA): TGCAGCGTTCTCGCCGGGACAGCTAACACTGAAGCTTTCTTT. The full variable domain, in which reference TRBV29-1 and TRBJ1-1 provide the parts outside the CDR3, is SAVISQKPSRDICQRGTSLTIQCQVDSQVTMMFWYRQQPGQSLTLIATANQGSEATYESGFVIDKFPISRPNLTFSTLTVSNMSPEDSSIYLCSVLAGTANTEAFFGQGTRLTVV.

The chain employs TRBV7-2 and TRBJ2-5; D perhaps matches TRBD1 (5 bases). Deletions cut 5 bases from V and 2 bases from J, with 12 bases between. The CDR3 covers 14 residues. The germline V gene encodes CDR1 SGHTA and CDR2 FQGNSA. In DNA, the CDR3 is TGTGCCAGCAGCGTGGACAACACACAAGAGACCCAGTACTTC. This encodes CASSVDNTQETQYF.

This clone was recorded only once. The chain uses TRBV18 and TRBJ2-2, with D uncertain. The ends were cut back, 4 bases at V and 8 bases at J, with 11 bases in the middle. The CDR3 consists of 13 residues. Germline assignment: CDR1 KGHSH and CDR2 LQKENI. The CDR3 region has the DNA TGTGCCAGCTCACACGTCCAGACTGGGGAGCTGTTTTTT. Translating it yields CASSHVQTGELFF. Combining the CDR3 with reference TRBV18 and TRBJ2-2 gives the whole variable domain NAGVMQNPRHLVRRRGQEARLRCSPMKGHSHVYWYRQLPEEGLKFMVYLQKENIIDESGMPKERFSAEFPKEGPSILRIQQVVRGDSAAYFCASSHVQTGELFFGEGSRLTVL.